These 11 T cell receptor beta chains were all obtained from the same sample, sequenced in a study of blood T cell repertoires in COVID-19. Profiling relied on immunoSEQ multiplex PCR, and the TCRdb table lists in-frame clones only, not all of them. The sample records over 250,000 clones, 85% to 90% being singletons. What was sequenced was PBMCs or T cells enriched from blood (not recorded which). The receptors were sampled from a man aged 35 to 55 who had recovered from COVID-19.

This sequence joins TRBV19 and TRBJ2-5, with D uncertain. CDR1 and CDR2 from the germline V gene are LNHDA and SQIVND (reference sequence). CDR3 length: 11 residues. The V end was cut by 6 bases, the J end by 4 bases, with 6 bases between. The CDR3 sequence: CASSERETQYF. CDR3 sequence (DNA): TGTGCCAGTAGCGAGCGAGAGACCCAGTACTTC.

The chain combines TRBV7-8 with TRBJ1-5; D uncertain. Germline CDR1 reads SGHVS; CDR2 reads FQNEAQ. This CDR3 has 14 residues. The germline V and J ends were trimmed by 4 bases and 4 bases, with 11 bases remaining between them. CDR3 nucleotides: TGTGCCAGCAGCTCTCTTCCTAATAATCAGCCCCAGCATTTT. Its protein product is CASSSLPNNQPQHF.

The V call is TRBV7-6, the J call TRBJ1-6, with 10 nucleotides matching TRBD1. Looked up from germline, CDR1 is SGHVS and CDR2 is FNYEAQ. V dropped 5 bases and J dropped 3; count of bases not matched to a gene: 4. The CDR3 contains 16 residues. DNA of the CDR3: TGTGCCAGCAGCACCGGGGACAGGGGCTATAATTCACCCCTCCACTTT. Amino acids: CASSTGDRGYNSPLHF.

The V gene is TRBV27, the J gene TRBJ2-5; the match to TRBD1 covers 8 bases. There are 14 residues in the CDR3. Germline V CDR1 and CDR2: MNHEY, SMNVEV (reference sequence). J gave up 7 bases and V 6 bases, and 10 bases lay outside the gene matches. The CDR3 nucleotides read TGTGCCAGCAGCGCGGGACAGGTGGAAACGACCCAGTACTTC. This translates into CASSAGQVETTQYF.

This clone was found a few times. The chain recombines TRBV5-6 with TRBJ1-3, with 7 bases aligning to TRBD1. J gave up 3 bases and V 4 bases, and 7 bases lay outside the gene matches. The CDR3 loop spans 15 amino acids. The germline V gene encodes CDR1 SGHDT and CDR2 YYEEEE. The CDR3 DNA reads as TGTGCCAGCAGCCAAATAAACAGGGGTGGAAACACCATATATTTT. Encoded protein: CASSQINRGGNTIYF.

V usage is TRBV4-2 and J usage is TRBJ1-6, with unresolved D. The CDR3 is made up of 15 amino acids. The germline gives CDR1 LGHNA, CDR2 YNFKEQ. V was pared by 1 base and J by 10 bases, with 14 bases between. CDR3 region: CASSQGAGLRSPLHF. The CDR3 DNA is TGTGCCAGCAGCCAAGGTGCGGGCTTACGATCACCCCTCCACTTT.

The CDR3 region is CASSPVIARGTGELFF. CDR3 in DNA: TGTGCCAGCTCACCAGTGATCGCGCGGGGTACCGGGGAGCTGTTTTTT. The chain recombines TRBV18 with TRBJ2-2, with a possible D match to TRBD2 (6 bases). V dropped 2 bases and J dropped 5 bases, with 15 bases sitting between them. CDR3 size: 16 residues. Germline V lookup: CDR1 KGHSH, CDR2 LQKENI.

The chain recombines TRBV5-1 with TRBJ2-7; D possibly corresponds to TRBD2 (6 bases). The germline V and J ends were trimmed by 4 bases and 3 bases, with 20 bases remaining between them. Looked up from germline, CDR1 is SGHRS and CDR2 is YFSETQ. CDR3 length: 16 residues. The CDR3 loop is CASSPREFVPIYEQYF. The CDR3 coding sequence is TGCGCCAGCAGCCCCCGGGAGTTCGTTCCGATCTACGAGCAGTACTTC.

This clone was counted a single time. The V gene is TRBV30, the J gene TRBJ2-3, with TRBD2 matching over 11 bases. CDR3 length equals 17 residues. With V trimmed by 0 bases and J by 0 bases, 5 bases remained unmatched. The germline gives CDR1 GTSNPN, CDR2 SVGIG (reference sequence). CDR3 sequence reads: CAWSVPGLAASTDTQYF. CDR3 nucleotides: TGTGCCTGGAGTGTTCCGGGACTAGCGGCCAGCACAGATACGCAGTATTTT.

The chain carries TRBV20-1 and TRBJ1-6, with D hard to call. V gave up 3 bases and J gave up 9 bases, with 12 bases separating them. This CDR3 is 13 amino acids long. Germline CDR1 and CDR2: DFQATT and SNEGSKA (reference sequence). CDR3 nucleotide sequence: TGCAGTGCTAGTGTCGGGGTTGGTTCACCCCTCCACTTT. It yields the protein CSASVGVGSPLHF.

The rearrangement joins TRBV9 to TRBJ1-5; D unresolved. V gave up 0 bases and J gave up 2 bases, with 9 bases separating them. The CDR3 loop spans 15 amino acids. Germline lookup yields CDR1 SGDLS and CDR2 YYNGEE. The chain's CDR3 is CASSVAGLGNQPQHF. CDR3 DNA: TGTGCCAGCAGCGTAGCGGGTTTGGGCAATCAGCCCCAGCATTTT.